The TCR beta chain under discussion was sequenced for a study of blood T cells in healthy people across ages. Study outcomes and limitations: Comparison with aged donors showed that long-lived donors had more naive CD4+ cells and higher diversity.

For the second PCR, which ran for roughly 6 to 11 cycles, a sample-barcoded 5' primer and a J-beta primer mix were used. A tag from a template-switch adaptor with 12 random nucleotides marked each cDNA molecule. TCRdb reanalysed the 5' RACE reads using MiXCR and keeps one entry per CDR3 protein. The repertoire holds 1.5 million to 2 million distinct CDR3 sequences, with 28% as singletons. The CDR3 is 16 residues long. Germline CDR1 SGHAT, CDR2 FQNNGV. As regards this clonotype: What it recognizes is unknown.

Peripheral blood samples of approximately 10 milliliters were drawn from each donor. This clonotype originated in a woman younger than 45 in good health. The chain employs TRBV11-2 and TRBJ2-5, with TRBD2 identical over 7 bases. Matching the DNA end better, TRBJ2-7 makes the J call doubtful. The specimen sequenced was blood. The CDR3 nucleotides are TGTGCCAGCAGCGCCGACCGGGACTATATATTCCACGAGCAGTACTTC. It yields the protein CASSADRDYIFHEQYF.